This T cell receptor (beta chain) was recorded in a study of blood T cell repertoires in COVID-19. Study-wide context: The origin of the acute and convalescent COVID-19 samples was the United States, Italy and Spain. T cells, B-cell-depleted T cells, or PBMCs provided the cDNA or gDNA that served as material.

Seattle patient enrollment occurred during active infection, with longitudinal follow-up thereafter. The table came from immunoSEQ multiplex PCR; TCRdb's copy has only in-frame clones and leaves some out. The sample has fewer than 70,000 clones; approximately 86% are singletons. With 6 bases removed from V and 2 bases from J, the gap between germline ends came to 14 bases. CDR3 length equals 14 residues. Looked up from germline, CDR1 is SGHRS and CDR2 is YFSETQ. The chain uses TRBV5-1 and TRBJ2-5; tentatively, D is TRBD1 (5 bases). The clonotype comes from a man aged 40-49 years with COVID-19, enrolled during active disease. The sequenced sample was peripheral blood. The CDR3 protein is CASMLGVTQETQYF. The CDR3 nucleotides read TGCGCCAGCATGCTAGGGGTTACTCAAGAGACCCAGTACTTC. The full variable domain, with the rest looked up from reference TRBV5-1 and TRBJ2-5, is KAGVTQTPRYLIKTRGQQVTLSCSPISGHRSVSWYQQTPGQGLQFLFEYFSETQRNKGNFPGRFSGRQFSNSRSEMNVSTLELGDSALYLCASMLGVTQETQYFGPGTRLLVL.